This passage covers 24 T cell receptor beta chains from one sample sequenced in a study of T cell responses to AZD1222 COVID-19 vaccine. TCRdb's table, derived via immunoSEQ multiplex PCR, lists solely in-frame clones and lacks some. The sample contains 140,000 or so clones, around 92% of which appear only once. This specimen was peripheral blood, taken on day 0 of AZD1222 vaccination. The receptors stem from an adult in good health.

The rearrangement links TRBV27 to TRBJ1-2, with D possibly matching TRBD1 (5 bases). Germline V CDR1 and CDR2: MNHEY, SMNVEV (reference sequence). There are 16 residues in the CDR3. The V and J ends lost 3 bases and 3 bases respectively, with 17 bases between them. CDR3 region: CASSLGRGRRDYGYTF. The CDR3 nucleotides are TGTGCCAGCAGTTTGGGACGAGGGAGGCGGGACTATGGCTACACCTTC.

This chain connects TRBV5-1 to TRBJ2-2, with D possibly matching TRBD1 (6 bases). This CDR3 has 20 amino acids. Germline CDR1 and CDR2: SGHRS and YFSETQ. V shed 0 bases and J shed 0 bases, with 21 bases lying between them. The CDR3 is CASSLGLRAGAAANTGELFF. In DNA, the CDR3 is TGCGCCAGCAGCTTGGGGCTTAGGGCAGGGGCCGCCGCGAACACCGGGGAGCTGTTTTTT.

This sequence joins TRBV5-1 and TRBJ1-1, with 7 bases fitting TRBD1. This CDR3 region has 15 residues. V lost 4 bases, J lost 5 bases, and 11 bases stayed unmatched. Germline CDR1 is SGHRS and CDR2 is YFSETQ. CDR3 bases: TGCGCCAGCAGCCAAGTACAGGGGAGTACGACTGAAGCTTTCTTT. Protein sequence: CASSQVQGSTTEAFF.

The chain combines TRBV7-9 with TRBJ2-1; possible D gene TRBD1, 6 bases. Germline assignment: CDR1 SEHNR and CDR2 FQNEAQ (reference sequence). Between the trimmed V and J ends, which lost 4 bases and 6 bases, there was a span of 19 bases. The CDR3 consists of 16 residues. The DNA of the CDR3 is TGTGCCAGCAGCTATGGGCAGGGGCCTTCCCTCAATGAGCAGTTCTTC. Protein product: CASSYGQGPSLNEQFF.

The chain joins TRBV15 to TRBJ1-6; the D gene is possibly TRBD1 (5 bases). Per the germline V gene, CDR1 is LNHNV and CDR2 is YYDKDF (reference sequence). The V end was cut by 5 bases, the J end by 3 bases, with 11 bases between. The CDR3 runs 15 residues. In nucleotides, the CDR3 is TGTGCCACCAGCGGGGGACGGAACTATAATTCACCCCTCCACTTT. Translated, it gives CATSGGRNYNSPLHF.

J is TRBJ2-3 and V is TRBV3-1 (or the pseudogene TRBV3-2); either TRBD1 or TRBD2 may fit D (5 bases each). Per germline, CDR1 LGHDT and CDR2 YNNKEL (reference sequence). CDR3 length equals 15 residues. The V end was cut by 4 bases, the J end by 2 bases, with 13 bases between. In DNA, the CDR3 is TGTGCCAGCAGCCCCGGGGCGGACTCCACAGATACGCAGTATTTT. Amino acids: CASSPGADSTDTQYF.

The chain carries TRBV25-1 and TRBJ1-2; D remains unclear. V lost 3 bases, J lost 4 bases, and 15 bases lay in between. The CDR3 spans 15 residues. CDR1 MGHDK and CDR2 SYGVNS come from the germline V gene. CDR3 in amino acids: CASSDIVGEAYGYTF. For the CDR3, the DNA is TGTGCCAGCAGTGATATAGTCGGGGAGGCCTATGGCTACACCTTC.

Only one count was recorded for this clone. This chain joins TRBV6-5 and TRBJ1-2; D unclear. Per germline, CDR1 MNHEY and CDR2 SVGAGI. There are 13 residues in the CDR3. Trimming left V 7 bases short and J 4 bases short, with 13 bases between. The CDR3 spells CASTQGVSYGYTF. For the CDR3, the DNA is TGTGCCAGCACCCAAGGAGTCTCCTATGGCTACACCTTC.

This chain uses TRBV4-2 with TRBJ2-1, with 8 bases fitting TRBD2. Germline CDR1 and CDR2: LGHNA and YNFKEQ. V shed 1 base, J shed 8 bases, and the junction held 10 bases outside the gene matches. The CDR3 runs 16 residues. The DNA of the CDR3 is TGTGCCAGCAGCCAAGGTGCGGGGGGATTAGCCGATGAGCAGTTCTTC. Translated: CASSQGAGGLADEQFF.

This clone was recorded once. The chain recombines TRBV6-2 or TRBV6-3 with TRBJ1-1, with 9 bases aligning to TRBD1. The ends lost 4 bases at V and 7 bases at J; junction bases unmatched: 7. Germline V lookup: CDR1 MNHEY, CDR2 SVGEGT. The CDR3 sequence is 14 residues long. DNA of the CDR3: TGTGCCAGCAGTTTAACCGGGACAGGGAATGAAGCTTTCTTT. It yields the protein CASSLTGTGNEAFF.

The chain recombines TRBV7-8 with TRBJ2-3, with 7 bases identical to TRBD2. The CDR3 is 16 amino acids. V gave up 7 bases and J gave up 5 bases; unmatched junction bases: 15. Germline V gene lookup returns CDR1 SGHVS and CDR2 FQNEAQ. CDR3 nucleotide sequence: TGTGCCAGCACCTACTGGGGGGGGGTCCCACGAGATACGCAGTATTTT. It translates to CASTYWGGVPRDTQYF.

The V gene is TRBV27, the J gene TRBJ2-2; TRBD1 matches at 9 bases. This CDR3 contains 17 residues. Germline CDR1 MNHEY, CDR2 SMNVEV (reference sequence). The junction had 13 bases not matched to a gene; V was cut back by 4 bases and J by 7 bases. CDR3 nucleotide sequence: TGTGCCAGCAGTTATTTTACACAGGGGGCGCCGGGCGGGGAGCTGTTTTTT. This codes for CASSYFTQGAPGGELFF.

V usage is TRBV6-1 and J usage is TRBJ2-4, with 8 nucleotides matching TRBD2. This CDR3 has 16 amino acids. Looked up from germline, CDR1 is MNHNS and CDR2 is SASEGT. The V segment lost 1 base and the J segment 0 bases; nucleotides outside the gene matches: 2. CDR3 residues: CASSEVGGGAKNIQYF. For the CDR3, the DNA is TGTGCCAGCAGTGAAGTCGGGGGGGGAGCCAAAAACATTCAGTACTTC.

The genes are TRBV4-3 and TRBJ1-2; no clear D gene. The CDR3 consists of 17 residues. Trimming took 0 bases from V and 5 from J, leaving 19 bases between them. Germline values: CDR1 LGHNA, CDR2 YSLEER. CDR3 in amino acids: CASSQERFGLLGYGYTF. The CDR3 DNA is TGCGCCAGCAGCCAAGAAAGGTTCGGACTCCTGGGGTATGGCTACACCTTC.

The chain is built from TRBV3-1 (or the pseudogene TRBV3-2) and TRBJ1-1; no clear D. Trimming stripped 3 bases from V and 5 bases from J, with 10 bases between. The germline V gene encodes CDR1 LGHDT and CDR2 YNNKEL (reference sequence). The CDR3 extends over 13 amino acids. The chain's CDR3 is CASSQERWTEAFF. In nucleotides, the CDR3 is TGTGCCAGCAGCCAGGAAAGGTGGACTGAAGCTTTCTTT.

The chain combines TRBV3-1 (or the pseudogene TRBV3-2) with TRBJ2-2; 7 nucleotides align to TRBD2. The CDR3 has 16 residues. Per the germline V gene, CDR1 is LGHDT and CDR2 is YNNKEL (reference sequence). V lost 4 bases to trimming and J lost 4 bases; unmatched junction nucleotides: 9. The CDR3 DNA reads TGTGCCAGCAGCCGGGGGGAGGGTCTCGGCACCGGGGAGCTGTTTTTT. Translation gives CASSRGEGLGTGELFF.

The gene calls are TRBV18 and TRBJ1-2; weak D call: TRBD1 (5 bases). The CDR3 is made up of 13 amino acids. Between the trimmed V and J ends, which lost 3 bases and 3 bases, there was a span of 8 bases. Germline V gene lookup returns CDR1 KGHSH and CDR2 LQKENI. CDR3 protein: CASSPGTYYGYTF. CDR3 nucleotide sequence: TGTGCCAGCTCACCCGGGACCTACTATGGCTACACCTTC.

The V gene is TRBV5-1, the J gene TRBJ1-6; possibly TRBD1 for D (6 bases). The CDR3 runs to 16 residues. The germline V and J ends were trimmed by 2 bases and 14 bases, with 23 bases remaining between them. Per germline, CDR1 SGHRS and CDR2 YFSETQ. CDR3: CASSLPGGGPSGALHF. CDR3 nucleotide sequence: TGCGCCAGCAGCTTACCCGGTGGGGGGCCTTCCGGGGCCCTCCACTTT.

The chain has TRBV10-3 and TRBJ2-3, with TRBD2 as a possible D gene (6 bases). This CDR3 has 13 residues. The germline V gene encodes CDR1 ENHRY and CDR2 SYGVKD. Trimming cost V 10 bases and J 2 bases, with 13 bases left between them. The CDR3 is CATTAGDTDTQYF. The CDR3 nucleotides read TGTGCCACTACAGCGGGCGACACAGATACGCAGTATTTT.

The chain has TRBV5-1 and TRBJ1-4, with 8 positions matching TRBD1. Germline trimming cut 3 bases from V and 8 bases from J; bases unmatched to any gene: 3. Germline V gene data show CDR1 as SGHRS and CDR2 as YFSETQ. This CDR3 has 13 residues. The CDR3 protein is CASSSTGEEKLFF. Here the CDR3 DNA reads TGCGCCAGCAGCTCGACAGGGGAAGAAAAACTGTTTTTT.

The rearrangement links TRBV6-6 to TRBJ2-1; 13 positions agree with TRBD2. V lost 5 bases, J lost 9 bases, and 7 bases stayed unmatched. The germline V gene has CDR1 MNHNY and CDR2 SVGAGI (reference sequence). This CDR3 comprises 15 residues. CDR3 residues: CASSRTSGGAAEQFF. Written as DNA, the CDR3 is TGTGCCAGCAGTCGAACTAGCGGGGGGGCCGCTGAGCAGTTCTTC.

This clone showed up just once. The chain employs TRBV19 and TRBJ1-1; TRBD1 is a possible D gene (6 bases). There are 14 residues in the CDR3. Germline V gene data show CDR1 as LNHDA and CDR2 as SQIVND (reference sequence). V lost 5 bases and J lost 0, with 10 bases in between. CDR3 residues: CASSLGTLNTEAFF. Written as DNA, the CDR3 is TGTGCCAGTAGTTTGGGGACATTGAACACTGAAGCTTTCTTT.

The V and J genes are TRBV6-1 and TRBJ1-1; D is possibly TRBD1 (6 bases). This CDR3 has 15 residues. V was pared by 1 base and J by 1 base, with 10 bases between. Looked up from germline, CDR1 is MNHNS and CDR2 is SASEGT. CDR3 amino acids: CASSEGTVRNTEAFF. CDR3 in DNA: TGTGCCAGCAGTGAAGGGACAGTGAGGAACACTGAAGCTTTCTTT.

With regard to this clone: No conserved phenylalanine or tryptophan ends this CDR3, so it is likely a read error. No DNA is shown, since the ends of the CDR3 on it are uncertain; the CDR3 is the one TCRdb lists. The V gene is TRBV29-1, the J gene TRBJ1-2; the table calls TRBD1, which could not be checked here. The germline V gene encodes CDR1 SQVTM and CDR2 ANQGSEA. The CDR3 extends over 10 residues, inclusive of both ends. The CDR3: CSVPDSSVYV.